The next 25 T cell receptor beta chains were all read from a single sample in a study of molecular identifiers for immune sequencing clone quantification. TCRdb recomputed calls from the PCR reads with MiXCR, one row per CDR3 protein. The profile shows 300,000 to 400,000 distinct CDR3 sequences, about 22% of them singletons. Sequenced: naive CD8+ T cells from blood, with Jurkat cell RNA spiked in. The subset: FACS-sorted CD8+CD4-CCR7+CD45RA+ naive T cells. The receptors shown here come from a human donor in good health. Some libraries in this study had Jurkat cell RNA spiked in.

Notes on this clonotype: Possible read error: a much larger clone is one base away. The chain employs TRBV24-1 and TRBJ2-2; D not resolved. The CDR3 has 15 residues. Per the germline V gene, CDR1 is KGHDR and CDR2 is SFDVKD. The chain's CDR3 is CTTSDLNSPTGELFF. The CDR3 DNA sequence: TGTACCACCAGTGATTTGAACTCACCTACCGGGGAGCTGTTTTTT.

A remark on this clonotype: Being one base from a much bigger clone, this may be a read error. The chain couples TRBV29-1 to TRBJ1-2, with a tentative D call TRBD1 (6 bases). This CDR3 is built from 13 residues. The V gene's germline CDR1 is SQVTM and CDR2 ANQGSEA. In DNA, the CDR3 is TGCAGCGTTGTAGATGGGGGCGCGAGAGGCTACGCCTTC. This sequence encodes CSVVDGGARGYAF. The variable domain in full, completed from reference TRBV29-1 and TRBJ1-2, reads SAVISQKPSRDICQRGTSLTIQCQVDSQVTMMFWYRQQPGQSLTLIATANQGSEATYESGFVIDKFPISRPNLTFSTLTVSNMSPEDSSIYLCSVVDGGARGYAFGSGTRLTVV.

About this clonotype: With a much larger clone just one base away, this may be a read error. The rearrangement links TRBV6-5 to TRBJ2-7; D possibly corresponds to TRBD1 (6 bases). Germline values: CDR1 MNHEY, CDR2 SVGAGI. The CDR3 totals 16 residues. The CDR3 nucleotides read TGTGCCGGCAGTTACTCAGGGTCAGGGGTCTCCTACGAGCAGTACTTC. It translates to CAGSYSGSGVSYEQYF.

This clonotype occurred a few times. The germline gene is not matched at one end of the junction; a read error may be the cause. V usage is TRBV7-3 and J usage is TRBJ2-5; 7 nucleotides agree with TRBD1. There are 15 residues in the CDR3. The germline gives CDR1 SGHTA, CDR2 FQGTGA. The CDR3 DNA sequence: TGTGCCAGCAGCTTATTGGGACAGCCACAAGAGACCCAGTGCTTC. Residues: CASSLLGQPQETQCF.

In regard to this clonotype: The conserved phenylalanine or tryptophan is not found at the CDR3 terminus, so this likely reflects a read error. V is TRBV5-6 and J is TRBJ2-4, with D perhaps given as TRBD1 or TRBD2 (6 bases each). Germline V gene data show CDR1 as SGHDT and CDR2 as YYEEEE. Trimming took 5 bases from V and 10 from J, leaving 13 bases between them. This CDR3 region has 12 residues. The DNA for the CDR3 is TGTGCCAGCAGTCCGGGGGCGGCGATTCAGTACCCC. Translation: CASSPGAAIQYP.

This clonotype was seen at least ten times. The rearrangement links TRBV7-9 to TRBJ2-7; D perhaps matches TRBD2 (6 bases). Germline-derived CDR1 and CDR2 are SEHNR and FQNEAQ (reference sequence). This CDR3 is built from 13 residues. Trimming stripped 5 bases from V and 6 bases from J, with 14 bases between. The CDR3: CASSALVGGEQYF. As DNA, the CDR3 is TGTGCCAGCAGCGCCCTGGTCGGGGGCGAGCAGTACTTC.

This clonotype has a single count. This may be a read error: a much more frequent sequence differs by one nucleotide. The chain joins TRBV5-1 to TRBJ2-7; TRBD2 might be the D (5 bases). The CDR3 covers 15 residues. Germline assignment: CDR1 SGHRS and CDR2 YFSETQ. The CDR3 DNA reads TGCGCCGGCAGCTTGGAGGTGGCCGGCTCCTACGAGCAGTACTTC. It is translated as CAGSLEVAGSYEQYF.

There are a few counts of this clonotype. The chain combines TRBV25-1 with TRBJ2-5, with D perhaps being TRBD1 or TRBD2 (6 bases each). The V and J ends lost 4 bases and 5 bases respectively, with 17 bases between them. This CDR3 comprises 15 residues. Germline loops: CDR1 MGHDK, CDR2 SYGVNS. The CDR3 is CASSGGTLPKETQYF. The CDR3 nucleotides read TGTGCCAGCAGTGGCGGGACACTCCCTAAGGAGACCCAGTACTTC.

This clonotype showed up many times. The chain recombines TRBV12-3 or TRBV12-4 with TRBJ2-7, with D hard to call. The CDR3 has 14 amino acids. Trimming left V 5 bases short and J 0 bases short, with 11 bases between. This chain's CDR3 is CASSTAPSSYEQYF. The CDR3 coding sequence is TGTGCCAGCAGTACCGCCCCGAGCTCCTACGAGCAGTACTTC.

The sample holds a few counts of this clonotype. The V gene is TRBV7-9, the J gene TRBJ2-7, with D perhaps matching TRBD1 (5 bases). Germline CDR1 reads SEHNR; CDR2 reads FQNEAQ (reference sequence). The CDR3 is 15 residues long. V shed 1 base and J shed 0 bases, with 10 bases lying between them. The CDR3 coding sequence is TGTGCCAGCAGCTTAGGGGGCACGGACTCCTACGAGCAGTACTTC. Its protein product is CASSLGGTDSYEQYF.

In regard to this clonotype: A clone one base away is much larger, so this may be a read error. This sequence joins TRBV24-1 and TRBJ2-3; D unresolved. Germline V gene data show CDR1 as KGHDR and CDR2 as SFDVKD. CDR3 length equals 11 residues. The CDR3 DNA follows: TGTGCCGCCAGTCTAGGGGATACGCAGTATTTT. This translates into CAASLGDTQYF.

The chain recombines TRBV27 with TRBJ2-1, with D possibly being TRBD1 (6 bases). This CDR3 is 13 amino acids long. Per germline, CDR1 MNHEY and CDR2 SMNVEV (reference sequence). Trimming stripped 3 bases from V and 6 bases from J, with 9 bases between. CDR3 coding DNA: TGTGCCAGCAGTTTGGAAGGGGGCAATGAGCAGTTCTTC. It translates to CASSLEGGNEQFF.

In regard to this clonotype: The conserved phenylalanine or tryptophan normally closing the CDR3 is absent here, so this likely arose from a read error. V and J are TRBV6-5 and TRBJ2-1; 11 bases map to TRBD2. CDR1 and CDR2 (germline): MNHEY, SVGAGI. V was clipped by 0 bases and J by 2 bases; unmatched bases: 0. The CDR3 loop spans 16 amino acids. In DNA, the CDR3 is TGTGCCAGCAGTTACTCACTAGCGGGAGCCTACAATGAGCAGTTCCTC. Encoded protein: CASSYSLAGAYNEQFL.

This clonotype has a count of ten or more. The chain uses TRBV7-2 and TRBJ2-1; D not certain. In germline, CDR1 is SGHTA, CDR2 FQGNSA. V lost 3 bases and J lost 9, with 6 bases in between. This CDR3 region has 11 residues. In DNA form, the CDR3 reads TGTGCCAGCAGCTTTCCTAGTGAGCAGTTCTTC. This encodes CASSFPSEQFF.

This clonotype occurred many times. This chain connects TRBV7-6 to TRBJ1-6; TRBD1 agrees at 11 bases. From germline, CDR1 is SGHVS and CDR2 FNYEAQ. The V gene end was trimmed by 2 bases and the J gene end by 8 bases; junction bases not matched to a gene: 8. The CDR3 covers 17 residues. CDR3 DNA: TGTGCCAGCAGCTTATCTCGGGGACAGGGGGACTATTCACCCCTCCACTTT. It specifies CASSLSRGQGDYSPLHF.

On this clonotype: One base away lies a much larger clone, so this may be a sequencing read error. This CDR3 is missing its conserved last phenylalanine or tryptophan, likely due to a read error. This chain joins TRBV7-6 and TRBJ2-7, with 7 nucleotides matching TRBD1. CDR3 length: 14 amino acids. Germline CDR1 SGHVS, CDR2 FNYEAQ. Trimming cost V 4 bases and J 3 bases; bases outside gene matches: 6. In DNA, the CDR3 is TGTGCCAGCAGCTCAACGACAGGGTTCTACGAGCAGTACCTC. Protein: CASSSTTGFYEQYL.

This clonotype was seen at least ten times. The chain employs TRBV4-1 and TRBJ2-3; D might be TRBD1 (5 bases). There are 16 residues in the CDR3. Germline-derived CDR1 and CDR2 are MGHRA and YSYEKL. Trimming cost V 0 bases and J 5 bases, with 15 bases left between them. Here the CDR3 reads CASSQEGKGMVDTQYF. CDR3 nucleotides: TGCGCCAGCAGCCAAGAAGGGAAGGGGATGGTAGATACGCAGTATTTT.

The V gene is TRBV11-2, the J gene TRBJ1-1; 7 bases match TRBD1. The CDR3 is 17 amino acids. The V gene end was trimmed by 0 bases and the J gene end by 2 bases; junction bases not matched to a gene: 9. The V gene's germline CDR1 is SGHAT and CDR2 FQNNGV. The CDR3 nucleotides read TGTGCCAGCAGCTTAGACAACAGGGGACCCATTAACACTGAAGCTTTCTTT. Protein product: CASSLDNRGPINTEAFF.

A remark on this clonotype: Being one base from a much bigger clone, this may be a read error. The CDR3 DNA is TGCGCCAGCAGTGAGAGGAGAGACCAAGAGGCCCAGTACTTC. This translates into CASSERRDQEAQYF. The chain joins TRBV10-2 to TRBJ2-5; D is unresolved. CDR3 length: 14 amino acids. The germline CDR1 and CDR2 sequences are WSHSY and SAAADI.

This clonotype was seen at least ten times. J is TRBJ1-1 and V is TRBV28, with D unresolved. Per the germline V gene, CDR1 is MDHEN and CDR2 is SYDVKM. The length of the CDR3 is 12 residues. Trimming shortened V by 5 bases and J by 7 bases, and 11 bases separated the two germline ends. DNA of the CDR3: TGTGCCAGCAGTCCCAGACACAATGAAGCTTTCTTT. Residues: CASSPRHNEAFF. Using reference TRBV28 and TRBJ1-1 for the parts outside the CDR3, the full variable domain is DVKVTQSSRYLVKRTGEKVFLECVQDMDHENMFWYRQDPGLGLRLIYFSYDVKMKEKGDIPEGYSVSREKKERFSLILESASTNQTSMYLCASSPRHNEAFFGQGTRLTVV.

This clonotype was seen only a few times. The gene calls are TRBV18 and TRBJ2-5; a possible D gene is TRBD2 (7 bases). Looked up from germline, CDR1 is KGHSH and CDR2 is LQKENI. The CDR3 totals 16 residues. Trimming cost V 1 base and J 2 bases, with 14 bases left between them. CDR3 loop: CASSPLTGGLQETQYF. The CDR3 DNA reads as TGTGCCAGCTCACCACTTACGGGGGGCCTACAAGAGACCCAGTACTTC. The variable domain in full, completed from reference TRBV18 and TRBJ2-5, reads NAGVMQNPRHLVRRRGQEARLRCSPMKGHSHVYWYRQLPEEGLKFMVYLQKENIIDESGMPKERFSAEFPKEGPSILRIQQVVRGDSAAYFCASSPLTGGLQETQYFGPGTRLLVL.

Points on this clonotype: A much bigger clone sits one base away, suggesting this may be a read error. The CDR3 ends on some other residue instead of the conserved phenylalanine or tryptophan, so this is likely a read error. The chain is built from TRBV29-1 and TRBJ1-1; tentatively, D is TRBD1 (6 bases). With 4 bases removed from V and 11 bases from J, the gap between germline ends came to 14 bases. Germline-derived CDR1 and CDR2 are SQVTM and ANQGSEA. This CDR3 region has 11 residues. CDR3 protein: CSVVGGLEAFS. The CDR3 DNA reads as TGCAGCGTTGTAGGGGGGCTAGAGGCTTTCTCT.

This clonotype was observed a few times. The chain couples TRBV27 to TRBJ1-6; 7 positions match TRBD1. The germline CDR1 and CDR2 sequences are MNHEY and SMNVEV (reference sequence). V was clipped by 7 bases and J by 7 bases; unmatched bases: 7. CDR3 size: 14 residues. Here the CDR3 DNA reads TGTGCCAGCACGGGGGGACAGCTCAATTCACCCCTCCACTTT. This codes for CASTGGQLNSPLHF.

For this clonotype: Just one base apart from a much larger clone, this may be a read error. This chain links TRBV7-9 with TRBJ2-7, with TRBD2 matching over 9 bases. CDR1 SEHNR and CDR2 FQNEAQ come from the germline V gene (reference sequence). The length of the CDR3 is 15 residues. The CDR3, as DNA: TGTGACAGCAGCTTAGGGTTGGGACTAGCACCGAGACAGTACTTC. Translating it yields CDSSLGLGLAPRQYF.

This clonotype has a count of ten or more. The chain links TRBV28 to TRBJ2-4, with D perhaps TRBD1 or TRBD2 (5 bases each). CDR3 length: 12 residues. CDR1 is MDHEN, CDR2 SYDVKM, per germline. The germline V and J ends were trimmed by 3 bases and 8 bases, with 8 bases remaining between them. DNA of the CDR3: TGTGCCAGCAGTTTCGGGGCACACATTCAGTACTTC. This codes for CASSFGAHIQYF. Looking up the rest from reference TRBV28 and TRBJ2-4 gives the full variable domain: DVKVTQSSRYLVKRTGEKVFLECVQDMDHENMFWYRQDPGLGLRLIYFSYDVKMKEKGDIPEGYSVSREKKERFSLILESASTNQTSMYLCASSFGAHIQYFGAGTRLSVL.